The subject of this entry is one T cell receptor beta chain. The antigen remains unidentified. cDNA molecules, individually, were tagged with unique molecular identifiers. TCRdb redid the calling of the 5' RACE reads with MiXCR, one entry per CDR3 protein. The repertoire holds tens of thousands of distinct CDR3 sequences, with 14% to 15% as singletons. This record comes from a study of early T cells in non-severe SARS-CoV-2 infection. About the research overall: Sequencing used unsorted whole-blood bulk RNA, so chains lack pairing. Overall study findings and caveats: The study's VDJdb matching favored anti-spike CD8 responses and missed private and CD4 specificities.

The germline gives CDR1 SNHLY, CDR2 FYNNEI. This CDR3 is built from 14 residues. The V segment lost 9 bases and the J segment 3 bases; nucleotides outside the gene matches: 3. The TCR sequence derives from an adult who was a healthcare worker with PCR-confirmed SARS-CoV-2 infection or an uninfected control (not recorded which). The sample taken for sequencing was whole blood. V gene TRBV2 combines with J gene TRBJ2-1; 12 bases are a match to TRBD2. In DNA form, the CDR3 reads TGTGCCAGTGGGACTAGCGGGTTCTACAATGAGCAGTTCTTC. Its protein is CASGTSGFYNEQFF. The whole variable domain, filled in from reference TRBV2 and TRBJ2-1, reads EPEVTQTPSHQVTQMGQEVILRCVPISNHLYFYWYRQILGQKVEFLVSFYNNEISEKSEIFDDQFSVERPDGSNFTLKIRSTKLEDSAMYFCASGTSGFYNEQFFGPGTRLTVL.